These T cell receptor beta chains were read from a single sample in a study of technical replicates of blood from a handful of donors. Measured with immunoSEQ multiplex PCR; TCRdb has only the in-frame clones, and not every one. The sample records more than 90,000 clones, nearly 97% being singletons. The material sequenced was T cells isolated from PBMCs. All receptors come from a human donor in good health. CDR3s leave out the opening cysteine and the closing phenylalanine or tryptophan. Where a row states a size, it is once, few, many or the class of an expanded clone; other rows omit it.

clone_size: once; v_call: TRBV6-5; j_call: TRBJ2-7; cdr3_aa: ASSLRIADEQY
clone_size: NA; v_call: TRBV15; j_call: TRBJ2-5; cdr3_aa: ATSRVTGVETQY
clone_size: NA; v_call: TRBV19; j_call: TRBJ1-2; cdr3_aa: ASTPGQSFFYGYT
clone_size: few; v_call: TRBV7-6; j_call: TRBJ1-1; cdr3_aa: ASSLGGGFLNTEAF
clone_size: NA; v_call: TRBV9; j_call: TRBJ2-1; cdr3_aa: ASSPRLTPNNEQF
clone_size: NA; v_call: TRBV18; j_call: TRBJ2-2; cdr3_aa: ASSPLAGEGTGELF
clone_size: NA; v_call: TRBV27; j_call: TRBJ2-1; cdr3_aa: ASSYRLAGFYNEQF
clone_size: NA; v_call: TRBV5-4; j_call: TRBJ2-2; cdr3_aa: ASSLDSGGATGELF
clone_size: NA; v_call: TRBV6-6; j_call: TRBJ2-7; cdr3_aa: ASSYEPPKYEQY
clone_size: NA; v_call: TRBV7-8; j_call: TRBJ1-5; cdr3_aa: ASSFSGIFSNQPQH
clone_size: NA; v_call: TRBV18; j_call: TRBJ1-5; cdr3_aa: ASSPKGHNQPQH
clone_size: NA; v_call: TRBV6-1; j_call: TRBJ1-5; cdr3_aa: ASSERRQNQPQH
clone_size: NA; v_call: TRBV25-1; j_call: TRBJ2-2; cdr3_aa: ASSNLAGGTGELF
clone_size: NA; v_call: TRBV6-5; j_call: TRBJ2-1; cdr3_aa: ASSYRGFPYNEQF
clone_size: NA; v_call: TRBV19; j_call: TRBJ2-5; cdr3_aa: ASSISRVETQY
clone_size: NA; v_call: TRBV4-1; j_call: TRBJ2-4; cdr3_aa: ASSLQAALAKNIQY
clone_size: NA; v_call: TRBV2; j_call: TRBJ1-2; cdr3_aa: ASTQALPQYGYT
clone_size: NA; v_call: TRBV6-5; j_call: TRBJ1-5; cdr3_aa: ASSPMTGNQPQH
clone_size: NA; v_call: TRBV18; j_call: TRBJ2-3; cdr3_aa: ASSRLDSTDTQY
clone_size: NA; v_call: TRBV13; j_call: TRBJ2-7; cdr3_aa: ASSLGPFYEQY
clone_size: NA; v_call: TRBV15; j_call: TRBJ2-7; cdr3_aa: ATSRDRGTGTYEQY
clone_size: NA; v_call: TRBV5-1; j_call: TRBJ2-5; cdr3_aa: ASSWGTGSLETQY
clone_size: once; v_call: TRBV6-5; j_call: TRBJ1-2; cdr3_aa: ASSGPGWEGYT
clone_size: NA; v_call: TRBV11-2; j_call: TRBJ1-5; cdr3_aa: ASSPSGGYNQPQH
clone_size: NA; v_call: TRBV5-1; j_call: TRBJ1-1; cdr3_aa: ASSQGQGTVEAF
clone_size: NA; v_call: TRBV15; j_call: TRBJ2-3; cdr3_aa: ATSETESGPNTDTQY
clone_size: NA; v_call: TRBV9; j_call: TRBJ1-3; cdr3_aa: ASSSTRSGNTIY
clone_size: NA; v_call: TRBV5-1; j_call: TRBJ1-1; cdr3_aa: ASSFEGILSGAF
clone_size: NA; v_call: TRBV13; j_call: TRBJ2-6; cdr3_aa: ASSIPGQGTAGANVLT
clone_size: NA; v_call: TRBV11-3; j_call: TRBJ2-3; cdr3_aa: ASSPYGWRGGEGTDTQY
clone_size: NA; v_call: TRBV5-1; j_call: TRBJ2-2; cdr3_aa: ASSSGLAGGYTGELF
clone_size: NA; v_call: TRBV5-1; j_call: TRBJ2-7; cdr3_aa: ASSPSAGGRLAYEQY
clone_size: NA; v_call: TRBV6-5; j_call: TRBJ1-4; cdr3_aa: ASSYTTGGEKLF